This is a list of T cell receptor beta chains from one sample in a study of blood T cell repertoires in COVID-19. Only in-frame clones appear in the TCRdb table, and some are missing; sequencing was by immunoSEQ multiplex PCR. This repertoire shows almost 300,000 clones, just under 90% found once; its top ten account for around 10%. The sequencing sample was made of peripheral blood. These receptors all come from a woman in her 30s with COVID-19, enrolled during active disease. CDR3s include the opening cysteine and the closing phenylalanine or tryptophan. D genes are given only for firm matches. Not all rows give a size; the values are once, few, many and, for expanded clones, a class.

NA,15,NA,TRBJ1-5,TRBV27,CASSLRVASNQPQHF,TGTGCCAGCAGTTTAAGGGTAGCGAGCAATCAGCCCCAGCATTTT
NA,15,NA,TRBJ1-6,TRBV4-1,CASSQAPGDGSPLHF,TGCGCCAGCAGCCAAGCCCCAGGGGACGGTTCACCCCTCCACTTT
few,14,NA,TRBJ2-2,TRBV2,CASMQGWNTGELFF,TGTGCCAGCATGCAGGGGTGGAACACCGGGGAGCTGTTTTTT
NA,14,TRBD1,TRBJ1-1,TRBV30,CAWSTGTGPTEAFF,TGTGCCTGGAGTACCGGGACAGGGCCCACTGAAGCTTTCTTT
NA,13,NA,TRBJ1-6,TRBV11-2,CASSLGVNSPLHF,TGTGCCAGCAGCTTAGGCGTCAATTCACCCCTCCACTTT
once,16,NA,TRBJ2-7,TRBV27,CASSFSVGVATYEQYF,TGTGCCAGCAGTTTCTCCGTAGGGGTCGCCACCTACGAGCAGTACTTC
NA,14,TRBD1,TRBJ1-5,TRBV19,CASSFSTGNQPQHF,TGTGCCAGTAGTTTCTCGACAGGGAATCAGCCCCAGCATTTT
NA,13,TRBD2,TRBJ2-5,TRBV16,CASTPWGGETQYF,TGTGCCAGCACCCCCTGGGGGGGAGAGACCCAGTACTTC
once,13,NA,TRBJ2-7,TRBV10-3,CAISDDKNYEQYF,TGTGCCATCAGTGACGACAAGAACTACGAGCAGTACTTC
NA,19,TRBD2,TRBJ2-1,TRBV3-1/TRBV3-2,CASSQGVDRGGDSYNEQFF,TGTGCCAGCAGCCAAGGGGTCGATCGCGGGGGGGACTCCTACAATGAGCAGTTCTTC
NA,13,NA,TRBJ1-3,TRBV30,CAWSLGLRDTIYF,TGTGCCTGGAGTCTGGGATTGAGGGACACCATATATTTT
NA,15,NA,TRBJ2-3,TRBV27,CASSSLTLSTDTQYF,TGTGCCAGCAGTTCCCTCACTCTTAGCACAGATACGCAGTATTTT
NA,12,NA,TRBJ1-4,TRBV7-9,CASSLAPRELFF,TGTGCCAGCAGCTTAGCGCCGCGTGAACTGTTTTTT
NA,14,NA,TRBJ2-7,TRBV6-5,CASSQQGMNYEQYF,TGTGCCAGCAGTCAGCAGGGGATGAACTACGAGCAGTACTTC
NA,15,TRBD2,TRBJ2-3,TRBV7-9,CASSSAGGFTDTQYF,TGTGCCAGCAGCTCCGCGGGGGGGTTCACAGATACGCAGTATTTT
NA,15,TRBD2,TRBJ2-7,TRBV7-9,CASSNSGGSSYEQYF,TGTGCCAGCAGTAACAGCGGGGGTTCCTCCTACGAGCAGTACTTC
NA,14,TRBD1,TRBJ1-2,TRBV27,CASCTGTGSEGYTF,TGTGCCAGCTGTACCGGGACAGGGTCGGAAGGCTACACCTTC
NA,14,TRBD1,TRBJ1-6,TRBV27,CASRPGQGRSPLHF,TGTGCCAGCAGACCCGGACAGGGGAGATCACCCCTCCACTTT
NA,17,TRBD2,TRBJ2-3,TRBV18,CASSPRTSGSSTDTQYF,TGTGCCAGCTCACCTCGGACTAGCGGATCTAGCACAGATACGCAGTATTTT
NA,16,TRBD1,TRBJ1-5,TRBV2,CASWFGQGGGNQPQHF,TGTGCCAGCTGGTTCGGACAGGGAGGCGGCAATCAGCCCCAGCATTTT
once,16,TRBD2,TRBJ2-1,TRBV6-6,CASTDAGLGGPNEQFF,TGTGCCAGCACCGACGCGGGACTAGGAGGCCCCAATGAGCAGTTCTTC
NA,16,NA,TRBJ1-5,TRBV6-5,CASSFASGGEHQPQHF,TGTGCCAGCAGTTTCGCATCGGGGGGGGAGCATCAGCCCCAGCATTTT
NA,17,TRBD1,TRBJ1-1,TRBV29-1,CSVEDRWTGGFGTEAFF,TGCAGCGTTGAAGATCGATGGACAGGGGGGTTTGGCACTGAAGCTTTCTTT
NA,14,NA,TRBJ2-2,TRBV24-1,CATSEQGGTGELFF,TGTGCCACCAGTGAGCAAGGGGGCACCGGGGAGCTGTTTTTT
NA,14,TRBD1,TRBJ2-3,TRBV30,CAWSVQGGTDTQYF,TGTGCCTGGAGTGTACAGGGGGGCACAGATACGCAGTATTTT
NA,13,TRBD1,TRBJ1-2,TRBV19,CASSIGTGDGYTF,TGTGCCAGTAGTATAGGTACAGGGGATGGCTACACCTTC
NA,14,NA,TRBJ2-4,TRBV6-6,CASSRGAEENIQYF,TGTGCCAGCAGCCGAGGGGCGGAAGAAAACATTCAGTACTTC